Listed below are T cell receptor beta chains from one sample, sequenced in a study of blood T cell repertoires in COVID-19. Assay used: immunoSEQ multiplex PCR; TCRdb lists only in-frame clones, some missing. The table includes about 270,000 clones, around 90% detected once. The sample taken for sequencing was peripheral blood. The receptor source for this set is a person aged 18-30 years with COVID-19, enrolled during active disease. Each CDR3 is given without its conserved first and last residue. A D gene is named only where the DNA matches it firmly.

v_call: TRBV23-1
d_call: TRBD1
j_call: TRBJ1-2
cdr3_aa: ASRRDRENYGYT

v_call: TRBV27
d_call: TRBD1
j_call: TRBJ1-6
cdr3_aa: ASSSGQGARSPLH

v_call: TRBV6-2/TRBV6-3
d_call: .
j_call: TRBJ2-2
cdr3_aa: ASSFRQVTGELF

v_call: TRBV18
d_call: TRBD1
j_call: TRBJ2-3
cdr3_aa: ASSPSTGGTDTQY

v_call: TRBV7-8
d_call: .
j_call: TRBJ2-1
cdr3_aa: ASSRDFRDEQF

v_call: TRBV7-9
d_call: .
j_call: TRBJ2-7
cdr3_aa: ASSLDPLGRGDPHEQY

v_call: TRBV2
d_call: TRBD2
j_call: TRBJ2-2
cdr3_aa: ASSETLAGNTGELF

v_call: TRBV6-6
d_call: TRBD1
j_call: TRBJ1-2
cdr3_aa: ASRHLRTGYGYT

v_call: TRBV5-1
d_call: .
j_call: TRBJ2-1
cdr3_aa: ASSGGSDHEQF

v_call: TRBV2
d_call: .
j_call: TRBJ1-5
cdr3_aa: ASRQVSNQPQH

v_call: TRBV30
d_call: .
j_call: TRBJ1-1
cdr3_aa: AWSRWNTEAF

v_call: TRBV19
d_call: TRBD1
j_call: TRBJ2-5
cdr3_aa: ASSSTTGTAQETQY

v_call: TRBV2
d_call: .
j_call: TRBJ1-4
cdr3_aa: ASNRVKEKLF

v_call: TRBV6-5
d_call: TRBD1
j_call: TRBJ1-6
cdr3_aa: ASSTQGGDSPLH

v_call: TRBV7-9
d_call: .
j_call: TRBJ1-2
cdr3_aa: ASSLEQGRKDGYT

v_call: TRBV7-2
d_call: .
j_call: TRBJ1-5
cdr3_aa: ASSPGYNQPQH

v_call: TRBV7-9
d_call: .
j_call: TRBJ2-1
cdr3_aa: ASTPREGNEQF

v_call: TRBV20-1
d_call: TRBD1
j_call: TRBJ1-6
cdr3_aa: SASPGQNSPLH

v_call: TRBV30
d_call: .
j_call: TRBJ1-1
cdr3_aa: AWSGASGDTEAF

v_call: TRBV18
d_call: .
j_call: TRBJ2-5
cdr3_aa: ASSPPLREMETQY

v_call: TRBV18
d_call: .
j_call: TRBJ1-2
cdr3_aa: ASSPPSGFGGIF

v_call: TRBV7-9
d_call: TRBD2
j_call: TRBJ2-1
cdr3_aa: ASSFWTSEGRQF

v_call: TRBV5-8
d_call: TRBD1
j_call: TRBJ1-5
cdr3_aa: ASSQGVGNQPQH

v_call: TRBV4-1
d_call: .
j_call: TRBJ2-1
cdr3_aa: ASSQDISSYNEQF

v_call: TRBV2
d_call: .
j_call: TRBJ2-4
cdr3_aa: ASITDIAKNIQY

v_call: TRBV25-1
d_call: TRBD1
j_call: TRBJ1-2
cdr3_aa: ASSSSRQGVDYGYT

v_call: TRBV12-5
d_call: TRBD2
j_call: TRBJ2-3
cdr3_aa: ASGLGLAGADTQY

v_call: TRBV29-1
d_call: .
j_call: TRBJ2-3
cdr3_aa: SVEGYRDGDTQY

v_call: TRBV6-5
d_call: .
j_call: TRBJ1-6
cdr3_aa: ASRKGTSHNSPLH

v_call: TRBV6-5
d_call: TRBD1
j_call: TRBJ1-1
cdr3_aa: ASSDRQGNTEAF

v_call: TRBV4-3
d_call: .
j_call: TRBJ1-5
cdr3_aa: ASSHTIDSRNQPQH

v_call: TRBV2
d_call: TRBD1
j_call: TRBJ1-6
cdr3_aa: ASKGQGNSPLH

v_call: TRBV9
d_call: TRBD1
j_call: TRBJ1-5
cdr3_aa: ASSVAGGQPQH

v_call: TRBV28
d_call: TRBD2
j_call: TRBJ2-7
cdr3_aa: ASSLAGGDYEQY

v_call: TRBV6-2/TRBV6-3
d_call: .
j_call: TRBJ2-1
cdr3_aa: ASSETRRDPF

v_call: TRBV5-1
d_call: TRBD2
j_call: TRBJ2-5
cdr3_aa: ASSVGRTSLQETQY

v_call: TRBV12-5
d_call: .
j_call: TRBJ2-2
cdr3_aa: ASGLVIQGNTGELF

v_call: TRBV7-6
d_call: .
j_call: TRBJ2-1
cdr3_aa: ASSSAANSYNEQF

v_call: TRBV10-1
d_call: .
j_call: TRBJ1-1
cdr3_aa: ASSPPSSTEAF

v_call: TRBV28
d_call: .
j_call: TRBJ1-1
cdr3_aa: ASSLALVGQGTH

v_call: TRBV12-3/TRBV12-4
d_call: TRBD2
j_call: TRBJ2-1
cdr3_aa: ASMTSAYNEQF

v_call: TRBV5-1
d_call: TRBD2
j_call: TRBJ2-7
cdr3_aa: ASSLAQAGNEQY